This paragraph reports one T cell receptor beta chain. Additional DNA sequences in this sample encode the identical CDR3. This CDR3 comprises 14 residues. Germline-derived CDR1 and CDR2 are SGHAT and FQNNGV. V was pared by 5 bases and J by 0 bases, with 3 bases of the junction left unmatched. Both 60 Vbeta primers and 13 Jbeta primers went into the PCR. Sequenced by immunoSEQ multiplex PCR; TCRdb stores in-frame clones only, minus some. The sample contains some 140,000 clones, just under 80% of which appear only once. The sample is drawn from a study of cytomegalovirus exposure and HLA in healthy donors.

The sequenced sample consisted of PBMCs. The chain recombines TRBV11-2 with TRBJ2-7; TRBD1 matches at 8 bases. This TCR was recovered from a man aged 25-40 years in good health. The CDR3 nucleotides are TGTGCCAGCAGCGTAACAGGGGGCTCCTACGAGCAGTACTTC. It is translated as CASSVTGGSYEQYF.